This TCR beta chain comes out of a study of human T cells and chemical hapten exposure. Study information: Minor pooled library volume differences mainly drove per-sample TCR yield variation.

The CDR3 contains 17 residues. V dropped 3 bases and J dropped 0 bases, with 18 bases sitting between them. Germline V gene sequence: CDR1 MNHNY, CDR2 SVGAGI (reference sequence). MiXCR, applied by TCRdb to the RACE reads, yields one record per CDR3 protein. The profile shows 330,000 or so distinct CDR3 sequences, roughly 6.3% of them singletons. Stated time point: patch test 2, 6 weeks after DPC sensitization. As for treatment: therapeutic diphenylcyclopropenone sensitization with weekly scalp DPC. Ahead of applying each patch test, blood was sampled. Blood, whole and unfractionated, served as the source for total RNA extraction.

This rearrangement joins TRBV6-6 to TRBJ2-7; no firm D call. Sample: whole blood, taken in connection with sensitization to the hapten diphenylcyclopropenone (DPC). This TCR came from a woman aged 18-30 years with alopecia areata. Some clones in this sample may be carry-over from other donors' samples. CDR3 nucleotides: TGTGCCAGCAGTTATGGCGGTATTGGGGTTCGCTCCTACGAGCAGTACTTC. It codes for CASSYGGIGVRSYEQYF.